Described below is a single T cell receptor (beta chain) sequence and its context. Germline V CDR1 and CDR2: MDHEN, SYDVKM. The CDR3 extends over 15 amino acids. V lost 6 bases and J 2 bases, leaving 17 bases between the germline ends. For blood and skin samples, reverse transcription used TCR alpha and beta constant primers. TCRdb re-derived calls from the UMI-ligation and nested PCR reads in MiXCR, one entry per CDR3 protein. The table records approximately 20,000 distinct CDR3 sequences, 7.5% to 10% of them present only once. Treatment: skin biopsy from PPD injection site in Mantoux-positive individual. Unsorted total RNA, about 1 to 1000 ng, was DNase treated before reverse transcription. The entry originates in a study of naive and memory T cell subsets.

The sample consisted of skin, taken from a tuberculin skin test site. The chain is built from TRBV28 and TRBJ2-7, with a weak D call TRBD2 (7 bases). The clonotype comes from an adult in good health. The CDR3 DNA reads as TGTGCCAGCAGCCGAGAGACCGGGGGGCCCTACGAGCAGTACTTC. It encodes CASSRETGGPYEQYF.